A selection of T cell receptor beta chains follows, all from one sample in a study of CD8 T cells in Susac syndrome. MiXCR was run by TCRdb on the immunoSEQ multiplex PCR reads, yielding one entry per CDR3 protein. The table lists 100,000 to 150,000 distinct CDR3 sequences, approximately 79% of them singletons, with 0.45% to 0.65% in the top ten. What was sequenced was CD8+ T cells from PBMCs. All receptors derive from a human donor with multiple sclerosis. CDR3s include the opening cysteine and the closing phenylalanine or tryptophan. The D gene is left open where the match is weak.

D gene | J gene | V gene | CDR3 protein
. | TRBJ2-2 | TRBV30 | CAWSVIWPGELFF
TRBD1 | TRBJ1-5 | TRBV28 | CASRYRGQPQHF
TRBD2 | TRBJ2-1 | TRBV7-3 | CASSLTALSGPYNEQFF
. | TRBJ1-6 | TRBV9 | CASSDRDMYNSPLHF
TRBD1 | TRBJ2-2 | TRBV5-1 | CASGGGQGKSTGELFF
. | TRBJ2-3 | TRBV11-2 | CASSPQGGGEDTQYF
. | TRBJ2-7 | TRBV6-5 | CASRLTVIDTPYEQYF
TRBD2 | TRBJ2-1 | TRBV12-3/TRBV12-4 | CASSPRTSGRYTSLDYNEQFF
. | TRBJ2-5 | TRBV12-3/TRBV12-4 | CASTTGLPETQYF
. | TRBJ2-2 | TRBV5-1 | CASTGESRTGELFF
TRBD2 | TRBJ2-1 | TRBV19 | CASSIGTSAYNEQFF
TRBD1 | TRBJ1-2 | TRBV15 | CATSRGQGGLVNGYTF
TRBD1 | TRBJ1-2 | TRBV5-4 | CASSLGWTGLYGYTF
. | TRBJ2-1 | TRBV19 | CASKETVIYSYNEQFF
. | TRBJ1-2 | TRBV29-1 | CSVPRTDNYGYTF
. | TRBJ2-7 | TRBV3-1 | CASSQDETGSEQYF
TRBD1 | TRBJ1-1 | TRBV19 | CASKTQTGPTEAFF
. | TRBJ2-6 | TRBV12-3/TRBV12-4 | CASSLGPDGKSSGANVLTF
TRBD1 | TRBJ2-1 | TRBV5-5 | CASSLQNRGRGNEQFF
TRBD1 | TRBJ1-6 | TRBV5-6 | CASSFGTGVNSPLHF
. | TRBJ2-2 | TRBV7-8 | CASSFLPGSTGELFF
TRBD2 | TRBJ2-3 | TRBV28 | CASTTTSGRAGSTDTQYF
TRBD1 | TRBJ2-5 | TRBV5-1 | CASSTETGPYQETQYF
. | TRBJ2-3 | TRBV19 | CASSRMTTDTQYF
. | TRBJ1-1 | TRBV28 | CASSLDTDLEAFF
TRBD2 | TRBJ2-1 | TRBV25-1 | CASTQISGASSYNEQFF
TRBD1 | TRBJ2-7 | TRBV5-5 | CASSNDRERSYEQYF
. | TRBJ2-5 | TRBV6-6 | CASSSRETQYF
. | TRBJ2-7 | TRBV6-1 | CASSVGARDFGEQYF
. | TRBJ2-7 | TRBV7-9 | CASSSEHSGAPYEQYF
TRBD1 | TRBJ1-1 | TRBV7-9 | CASSSNDRDPEAFF
. | TRBJ2-7 | TRBV2 | CASTLESTYEQYF
. | TRBJ1-4 | TRBV7-9 | CATQTSAVFVEKLFF
. | TRBJ1-1 | TRBV4-3 | CASSQWADREAFF
TRBD1 | TRBJ2-7 | TRBV2 | CASSEGDRAYEQYF
TRBD2 | TRBJ2-3 | TRBV6-1 | CASSIPRTSEGEDTQYF
TRBD2 | TRBJ2-1 | TRBV6-5 | CASTTVGGMNEQFF
. | TRBJ2-5 | TRBV11-2 | CASSLVLPGPETQYF